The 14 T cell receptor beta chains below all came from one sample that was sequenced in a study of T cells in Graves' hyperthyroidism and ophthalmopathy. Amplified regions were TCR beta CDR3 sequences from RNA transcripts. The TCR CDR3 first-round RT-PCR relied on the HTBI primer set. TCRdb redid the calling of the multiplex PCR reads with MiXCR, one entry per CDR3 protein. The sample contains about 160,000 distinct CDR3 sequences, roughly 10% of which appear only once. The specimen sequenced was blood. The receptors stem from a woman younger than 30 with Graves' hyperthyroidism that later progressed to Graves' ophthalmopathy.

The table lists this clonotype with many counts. The CDR3, as DNA: TGCGCCAGCAGCTTGGGGGACAGGCGCACCGGGGAGCTGTTTTTT. This sequence encodes CASSLGDRRTGELFF. The chain has TRBV5-1 and TRBJ2-2; 8 nucleotides match TRBD1. This CDR3 is 15 amino acids long. V shed 0 bases and J 4 bases; nucleotides not matched to a gene: 2. The germline V gene encodes CDR1 SGHRS and CDR2 YFSETQ.

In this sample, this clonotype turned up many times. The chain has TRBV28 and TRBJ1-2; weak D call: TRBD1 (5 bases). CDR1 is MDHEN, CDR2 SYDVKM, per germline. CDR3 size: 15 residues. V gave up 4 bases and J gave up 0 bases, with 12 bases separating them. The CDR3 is CASSSTGNPNYGYTF. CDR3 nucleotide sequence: TGTGCCAGCAGTTCTACAGGAAATCCTAACTATGGCTACACCTTC.

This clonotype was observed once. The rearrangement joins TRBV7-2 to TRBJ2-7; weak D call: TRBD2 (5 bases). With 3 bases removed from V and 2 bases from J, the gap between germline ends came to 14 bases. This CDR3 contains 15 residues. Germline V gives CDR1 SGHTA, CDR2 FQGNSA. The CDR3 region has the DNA TGTGCCAGCAGCTTGGAGGCCGGGTTAACCTACGAGCAGTACTTC. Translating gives CASSLEAGLTYEQYF.

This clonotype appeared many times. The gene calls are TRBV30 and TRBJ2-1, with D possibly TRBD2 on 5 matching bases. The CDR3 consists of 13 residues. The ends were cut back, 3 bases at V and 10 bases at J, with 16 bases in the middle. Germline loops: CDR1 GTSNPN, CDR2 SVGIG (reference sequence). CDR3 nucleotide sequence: TGTGCCTGGAGCACCGGGGATGGGTCAGAGCAGTTCTTC. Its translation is CAWSTGDGSEQFF.

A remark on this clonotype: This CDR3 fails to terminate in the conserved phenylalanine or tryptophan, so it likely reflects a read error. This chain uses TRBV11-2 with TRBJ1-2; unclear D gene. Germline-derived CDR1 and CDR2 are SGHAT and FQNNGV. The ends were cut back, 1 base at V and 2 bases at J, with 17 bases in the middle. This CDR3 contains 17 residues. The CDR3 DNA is TGTGCCAGCAGCTTAGCTTCTTTGATCCGAGACAACTATGGCTACACCTCC. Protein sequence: CASSLASLIRDNYGYTS.

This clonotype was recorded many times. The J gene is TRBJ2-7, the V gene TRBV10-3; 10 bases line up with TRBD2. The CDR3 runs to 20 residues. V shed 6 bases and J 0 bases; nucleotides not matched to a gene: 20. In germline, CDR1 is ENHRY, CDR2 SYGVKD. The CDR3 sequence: CAIRASGSGSLVVSSYEQYF. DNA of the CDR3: TGTGCCATCAGGGCTAGCGGGAGCGGCAGTTTAGTTGTTAGCTCCTACGAGCAGTACTTC.

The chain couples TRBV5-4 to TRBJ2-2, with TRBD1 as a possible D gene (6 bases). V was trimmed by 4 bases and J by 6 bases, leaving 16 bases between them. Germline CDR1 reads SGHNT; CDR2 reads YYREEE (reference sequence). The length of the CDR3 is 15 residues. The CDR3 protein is CASSPTTGTAGELFF. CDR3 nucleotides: TGTGCCAGCAGCCCCACTACAGGGACGGCCGGGGAGCTGTTTTTT.

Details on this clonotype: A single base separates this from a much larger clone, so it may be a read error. CDR3 in amino acids: CASSLMRGSTGELFF. CDR3 coding DNA: TGTGCCAGCAGCTTAATGCGGGGGAGCACCGGGGAGCTGTTTTTT. The chain recombines TRBV7-8 with TRBJ2-2; 7 nucleotides match TRBD2. Germline CDR1 reads SGHVS; CDR2 reads FQNEAQ. This CDR3 spans 15 amino acids. Trimming took 2 bases from V and 4 from J; bases not matched to a gene: 4.

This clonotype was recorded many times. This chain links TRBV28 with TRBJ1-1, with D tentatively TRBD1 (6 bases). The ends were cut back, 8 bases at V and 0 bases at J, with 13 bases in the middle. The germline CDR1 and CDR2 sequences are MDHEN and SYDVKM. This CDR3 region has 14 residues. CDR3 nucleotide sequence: TGTGCCAGCGAGTCGGGGGGCCTGAACACTGAAGCTTTCTTT. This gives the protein CASESGGLNTEAFF.

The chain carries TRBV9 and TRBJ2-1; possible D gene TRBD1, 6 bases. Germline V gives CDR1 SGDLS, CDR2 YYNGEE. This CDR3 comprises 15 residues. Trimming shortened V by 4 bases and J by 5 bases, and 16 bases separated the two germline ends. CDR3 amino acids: CASSPQAGTNNEQFF. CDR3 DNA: TGTGCCAGCAGCCCTCAGGCAGGGACAAACAATGAGCAGTTCTTC.

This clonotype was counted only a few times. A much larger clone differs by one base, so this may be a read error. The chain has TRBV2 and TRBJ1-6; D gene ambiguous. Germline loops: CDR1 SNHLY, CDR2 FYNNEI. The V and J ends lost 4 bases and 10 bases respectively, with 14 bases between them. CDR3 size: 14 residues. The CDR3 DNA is TGTGCCAGCAGTGCTTCTCCAAGTCAATCACCCCTCCACTTT. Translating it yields CASSASPSQSPLHF. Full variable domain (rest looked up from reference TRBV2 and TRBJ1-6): EPEVTQTPSHQVTQMGQEVILRCVPISNHLYFYWYRQILGQKVEFLVSFYNNEISEKSEIFDDQFSVERPDGSNFTLKIRSTKLEDSAMYFCASSASPSQSPLHFGNGTRLTVT.

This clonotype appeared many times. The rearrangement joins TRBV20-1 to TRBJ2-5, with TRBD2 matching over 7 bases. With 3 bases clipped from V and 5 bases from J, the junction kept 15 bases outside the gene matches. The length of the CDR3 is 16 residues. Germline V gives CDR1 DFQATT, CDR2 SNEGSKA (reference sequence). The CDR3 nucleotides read TGCAGTGCTAGTTTATTGTGGCGGGAGCAGAGGGAGACCCAGTACTTC. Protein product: CSASLLWREQRETQYF.

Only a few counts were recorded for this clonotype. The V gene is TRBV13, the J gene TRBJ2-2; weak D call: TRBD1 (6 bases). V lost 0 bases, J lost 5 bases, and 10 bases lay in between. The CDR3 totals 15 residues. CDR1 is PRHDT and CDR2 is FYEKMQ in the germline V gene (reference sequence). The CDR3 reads CASSLGGTSTGELFF. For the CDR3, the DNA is TGTGCCAGCAGCTTAGGGGGGACATCAACCGGGGAGCTGTTTTTT.

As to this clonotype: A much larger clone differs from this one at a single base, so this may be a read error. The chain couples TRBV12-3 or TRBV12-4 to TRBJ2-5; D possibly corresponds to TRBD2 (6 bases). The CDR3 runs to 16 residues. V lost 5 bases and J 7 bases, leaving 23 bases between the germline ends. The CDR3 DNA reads TGTGCCAGCAGTGATTCCGCTAACGGGAGTAGCGGGACCCAGTACTTC. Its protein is CASSDSANGSSGTQYF.